This T cell receptor (beta chain) was retrieved from a study of radiation and T cells in renal cell carcinoma. Profiled with immunoSEQ multiplex PCR; TCRdb holds only in-frame clones, not every one. The data contain 60,000 to 75,000 clones, 60% to 85% of them singletons. Germline assignment: CDR1 GTSNPN and CDR2 SVGIG (reference sequence). The V end was cut by 3 bases, the J end by 8 bases, with 22 bases between. This CDR3 contains 15 residues. The time point was: blood 4 weeks post-SBRT, at nephrectomy. Treatment indicated: 15 Gy SBRT to primary tumor, nephrectomy 4 weeks later. The chain combines TRBV30 with TRBJ1-1; D is possibly TRBD1 (5 bases). The input for sequencing was blood, taken from a patient whose treatment included radiotherapy and nephrectomy. This TCR was recovered from a man aged 60-69 years with renal cell carcinoma. The CDR3 nucleotides read TGTGCCTGGAGCGCCTTTGTGACAGCACGGGACGAAGCTTTCTTT. Amino acid sequence: CAWSAFVTARDEAFF.